These 24 T cell receptor beta chains originate from one sample sequenced in a study of T cells in women clearing cervical HPV infection. Assay: immunoSEQ multiplex PCR; the TCRdb copy retains only in-frame clones and omits some. The sample table includes under 45,000 clones. Sequenced material: blood buffy coat. These receptors came from a woman aged 18 to 75 with a cervical HPV16 infection that either progressed to CIN3+ or cleared (not recorded which).

Comment on this clone: The DNA ends 3 residues before the CDR3 does, and the rest of the CDR3 is filled in from the germline J gene. The rearrangement links TRBV14 to TRBJ2-3; D gene uncertain. With 3 bases removed from V and 2 bases from J, the gap between germline ends came to 9 bases. From germline, CDR1 is SGHDN and CDR2 FVKESK. The CDR3 covers 14 residues. The covered CDR3 bases are TGTGCCAGCAGCCAGGGCAGGTCCACAGATACG. This translates into CASSQGRSTDT. The whole CDR3 is CASSQGRSTDTQYF.

Turning to this clone: Coverage ceases 3 residues before the CDR3 finishes, and the germline J gene fills in the end. The chain recombines TRBV7-9 with TRBJ2-7, with 7 bases lining up with TRBD1. J was trimmed by 6 bases and V by 1 base; bases with no gene match: 6. Germline CDR1 and CDR2: SEHNR and FQNEAQ (reference sequence). The CDR3 length is 14 residues. CDR3 amino acids: CASSLEGAGGEQYF. The covered CDR3 bases are TGTGCCAGCAGCTTAGAGGGGGCAGGGGGCGAG. Complete variable domain (other parts from reference TRBV7-9 and TRBJ2-7): DTGVSQNPRHKITKRGQNVTFRCDPISEHNRLYWYRQTLGQGPEFLTYFQNEAQLEKSRLLSDRFSAERPKGSFSTLEIQRTEQGDSAMYLCASSLEGAGGEQYFGPGTRLTVT.

As for this clone: The missing CDR3 end, 3 residues past where the read stops, is filled in from the germline J gene. This rearrangement joins TRBV9 to TRBJ1-2; 11 bases line up with TRBD1. The CDR3 is 13 amino acids. J gave up 6 bases and V 3 bases, and 1 base lay outside the gene matches. Germline V gives CDR1 SGDLS, CDR2 YYNGEE. The covered CDR3 bases are TGTGCCAGCAGCGGGGGACAGGGGGATGGC. Its translation: CASSGGQGDG. The entire CDR3 protein reads CASSGGQGDGYTF.

For this clone: The sequenced fragment ends 3 residues before the CDR3 boundary, so the rest is inferred from the germline J gene. This chain uses TRBV20-1 with TRBJ1-4, with TRBD1 matching 8 bases. This CDR3 contains 14 residues. Germline V gene sequence: CDR1 DFQATT, CDR2 SNEGSKA (reference sequence). V lost 1 base to trimming and J lost 6 bases; unmatched junction nucleotides: 4. The CDR3 loop is CSARVPTGDEKLFF. The part of the CDR3 DNA that was read is TGCAGTGCTAGAGTACCGACAGGGGATGAAAAA.

Regarding this clone: Read sequence stops 3 residues before the CDR3 end, and the germline J gene provides the missing end. The chain recombines TRBV5-6 with TRBJ2-2; TRBD2 is a possible D gene (5 bases). The CDR3 totals 13 residues. Germline V CDR1 and CDR2: SGHDT, YYEEEE. V was cut by 4 bases and J by 6 bases, with 10 bases left in between. This chain's CDR3 is CASSTTGSGELFF. The sequenced part of the CDR3 DNA is TGTGCCAGCAGCACGACGGGGTCCGGGGAG.

Remarks on this clone: Sequencing ends 3 residues short of the CDR3 end; the germline J gene provides the rest. The chain recombines TRBV28 with TRBJ2-4; TRBD1 matches 8 bases. CDR3 length: 14 amino acids. Germline values: CDR1 MDHEN, CDR2 SYDVKM. The CDR3 reads CASSINRGALLQYF. The sequenced CDR3 bases are TGTGCCAGCAGTATAAACAGGGGGGCCCTCCTT.

On this clone itself: The read stops 3 residues short of the end of the CDR3; the missing end is completed from the germline J gene. The V gene is TRBV27, the J gene TRBJ2-7, with 12 nucleotides matching TRBD2. V lost 6 bases and J lost 2; bases outside the gene matches: 5. CDR1 is MNHEY, CDR2 SMNVEV, per germline (reference sequence). There are 15 residues in the CDR3. CDR3 in amino acids: CASRPGLAGTYEQYF. Incomplete CDR3 DNA: TGTGCCAGCAGACCCGGACTAGCGGGAACCTACGAG.

On this clone: The read comes to an end 3 residues before the CDR3 does, leaving the germline J gene to fill in the end. The genes are TRBV11-2 and TRBJ1-2; the match to TRBD1 covers 9 bases. V shed 1 base, J shed 6 bases, and the junction held 6 bases outside the gene matches. The V gene's germline CDR1 is SGHAT and CDR2 FQNNGV. The CDR3 sequence is 15 residues long. The CDR3 here is CASSLVAWDRDGYTF. The part of the CDR3 DNA that was read is TGTGCCAGCAGCTTAGTTGCGTGGGACAGGGATGGC.

For this clone: The read comes to an end 3 residues before the CDR3 does, leaving the germline J gene to fill in the end. The rearrangement joins TRBV7-9 to TRBJ1-4; D gene ambiguous. Between the trimmed V and J ends, which lost 1 base and 3 bases, there was a span of 9 bases. The CDR3 contains 15 residues. CDR1 is SEHNR and CDR2 is FQNEAQ in the germline V gene (reference sequence). The sequenced CDR3 bases are TGTGCCAGCAGCTTAGGGCGGGAATCTAATGAAAAA. This gives the protein CASSLGRESNEK. The CDR3 reads in full as CASSLGRESNEKLFF.

The CDR3 loop reads CASSLNPLAGSYEQYF. The CDR3 bases that were read are TGCGCCAGCAGCTTGAACCCACTAGCGGGCTCCTACGAG. This chain uses TRBV5-1 with TRBJ2-7; TRBD2 aligns across 9 bases. The CDR3 end falls 3 residues outside the read, so it is completed with the germline J gene. Germline V CDR1 and CDR2: SGHRS, YFSETQ. V shed 1 base, J shed 0 bases, and the junction held 5 bases outside the gene matches. This CDR3 comprises 16 residues.

About this clone: The read ends 3 residues before the CDR3 terminus; that terminus is restored from the germline J gene. This chain joins TRBV29-1 and TRBJ2-4; 9 nucleotides line up with TRBD1. Germline CDR1 is SQVTM and CDR2 is ANQGSEA. The CDR3 has 11 residues. The CDR3: CSAIRQGGQYF. CDR3 DNA, as far as it was read: TGCAGCGCCATTCGACAGGGGGGT.

With respect to this clone: The read falls 3 residues short of the CDR3 end, and the missing part is taken from the germline J gene. V gene TRBV9 combines with J gene TRBJ2-2, with D perhaps TRBD1 (6 bases). The CDR3 is 15 residues long. V lost 2 bases and J 3 bases, leaving 11 bases between the germline ends. The V gene's germline CDR1 is SGDLS and CDR2 YYNGEE. CDR3: CASSVRTEYTGELFF. The covered CDR3 bases are TGTGCCAGCAGCGTCCGGACAGAGTACACCGGGGAG.

Concerning this clone itself: The missing CDR3 end, 3 residues past where the read stops, is filled in from the germline J gene. V and J are TRBV19 and TRBJ1-1; 7 bases are a match to TRBD1. Germline V gene lookup returns CDR1 LNHDA and CDR2 SQIVND (reference sequence). The CDR3 runs to 15 residues. Losses at the gene ends were 1 base for V and 5 bases for J; bases not matched to a gene: 7. CDR3 DNA (partial): TGTGCCAGTAGTATAGGGACAGGAATAAAGACTGAA. Protein sequence: CASSIGTGIKTE. The entire CDR3 protein is CASSIGTGIKTEAFF.

About this clone itself: The read halts 3 residues ahead of the CDR3 end, with the missing end drawn from the germline J gene. V gene TRBV19 combines with J gene TRBJ1-5; 9 bases are shared with TRBD1. V was pared by 1 base and J by 1 base, with 8 bases of the junction left unmatched. In germline, CDR1 is LNHDA, CDR2 SQIVND (reference sequence). This CDR3 region has 18 residues. The sequenced part of the CDR3 DNA is TGTGCCAGTAGTATAGCGGTCCACAGGGGGCTAAGCAATCAGCCC. Its translation is CASSIAVHRGLSNQP. The entire CDR3 protein reads CASSIAVHRGLSNQPQHF.

A word on this clone: The CDR3 end falls 3 residues outside the read, so it is completed with the germline J gene. The chain uses TRBV14 and TRBJ2-1, with D possibly being TRBD1 (5 bases). The CDR3 has 16 residues. Per the germline V gene, CDR1 is SGHDN and CDR2 is FVKESK. The V and J ends lost 0 bases and 7 bases respectively, with 16 bases between them. The sequenced part of the CDR3 DNA is TGTGCCAGCAGCCAAGAATATTTGTCGAAGGGGAATGAG. Its translation: CASSQEYLSKGNE. The CDR3, in full, reads CASSQEYLSKGNEQFF.

Points on this clone: The junction departs from germline at one end; a sequencing error may be responsible. The read terminates 3 residues ahead of where the CDR3 ends, so the germline J gene completes it. Other DNA variants within this sample encode the same CDR3. The chain combines TRBV19 with TRBJ1-3, with D perhaps matching TRBD1 (5 bases). CDR1 is LNHDA and CDR2 is SQIVND in the germline V gene (reference sequence). CDR3 size: 16 residues. CDR3 residues: CASSIKGTPSGNTIYF. The covered CDR3 bases are TGTGCCAGTAGTATCAAGGGGACTCCATCTGGAAACACT.

Incomplete CDR3 DNA: TGTGCCAGCAGTAGCCTTAGCGGGAGGTCTAGCACAGATACG. Its translation is CASSSLSGRSSTDT. The complete CDR3 protein is CASSSLSGRSSTDTQYF. V gene TRBV27 combines with J gene TRBJ2-3, with 10 positions matching TRBD2. The read ends 3 residues early relative to the CDR3; the germline J gene fills the gap. J lost 0 bases, V lost 5 bases, and 8 bases had no gene match. This CDR3 region has 17 residues. Germline V gene data show CDR1 as MNHEY and CDR2 as SMNVEV (reference sequence).

About this clone itself: The DNA ends 3 residues before the CDR3 does, and the rest of the CDR3 is filled in from the germline J gene. The chain is built from TRBV19 and TRBJ2-3; D unresolved. The V end was cut by 1 base, the J end by 7 bases, with 9 bases between. This CDR3 has 13 residues. CDR1 and CDR2 from the germline V gene are LNHDA and SQIVND (reference sequence). The DNA read from the CDR3 is TGTGCCAGTAGTATAGGACGACTTAATACG. Residues: CASSIGRLNT. The whole CDR3 sequence is CASSIGRLNTQYF.

For this clone: The read is 3 residues too short to cover the CDR3 end, so that end is filled in from the germline J gene. The chain carries TRBV24-1 and TRBJ2-3, with unresolved D. CDR1 is KGHDR, CDR2 SFDVKD, per germline. V gave up 5 bases and J gave up 5 bases, with 7 bases separating them. The length of the CDR3 is 12 residues. The DNA read from the CDR3 is TGTGCCACCAGTGGGTTGCGAGATACG. Amino acids: CATSGLRDT. The whole CDR3 region reads CATSGLRDTQYF.

Notes on this clone: Sequencing ends 3 residues short of the CDR3 end; the germline J gene provides the rest. The rearrangement joins TRBV20-1 to TRBJ2-1; 9 bases fit TRBD2. The ends lost 0 bases at V and 7 bases at J; junction bases unmatched: 7. This CDR3 region has 15 residues. In germline, CDR1 is DFQATT, CDR2 SNEGSKA (reference sequence). Partial CDR3 DNA: TGCAGTGCTAGAGAGGCTAGCGGGGAGCGGAATGAG. Translation: CSAREASGERNE. The CDR3 in full is CSAREASGERNEQFF.

A note on this clone: The read ends 3 residues early relative to the CDR3; the germline J gene fills the gap. The rearrangement links TRBV11-2 to TRBJ1-6, with D tentatively TRBD1 (5 bases). Germline V gene lookup returns CDR1 SGHAT and CDR2 FQNNGV. V lost 5 bases to trimming and J lost 8 bases, with 16 bases between them. The CDR3 consists of 15 residues. CDR3 in amino acids: CASSDLKARDSPLHF. The CDR3 bases that were read are TGTGCCAGCAGCGACCTAAAGGCCAGGGATTCACCC.

About this clone: The read ends 3 residues early relative to the CDR3; the germline J gene fills the gap. This chain joins TRBV19 and TRBJ1-2, with D tentatively TRBD1 (5 bases). Per germline, CDR1 LNHDA and CDR2 SQIVND (reference sequence). V lost 7 bases and J lost 4, with 16 bases in between. There are 14 residues in the CDR3. The CDR3 here is CASTAAPRAYGYTF. CDR3 bases read: TGTGCCAGTACTGCAGCACCCAGGGCCTATGGC. The variable domain in full, with the rest retrieved from reference TRBV19 and TRBJ1-2, is DGGITQSPKYLFRKEGQNVTLSCEQNLNHDAMYWYRQDPGQGLRLIYYSQIVNDFQKGDIAEGYSVSREKKESFPLTVTSAQKNPTAFYLCASTAAPRAYGYTFGSGTRLTVV.

About this clone: The read gets to within 3 residues of the CDR3 end, and the germline J gene fills in the rest. V and J are TRBV7-2 and TRBJ2-4; TRBD1 might be the D (5 bases). CDR1 is SGHTA and CDR2 is FQGNSA in the germline V gene. This CDR3 has 15 residues. The CDR3 loop is CASSLGAWQGYGQYF. Incomplete CDR3 DNA: TGTGCCAGCAGCTTAGGGGCGTGGCAGGGCTATGGT.

Of note for this clone: The read ends 3 residues before the CDR3 terminus; that terminus is restored from the germline J gene. This chain uses TRBV7-3 with TRBJ2-3, with D maybe TRBD2 (5 bases). The CDR3 covers 15 residues. Between the trimmed V and J ends, which lost 4 bases and 0 bases, there was a span of 11 bases. The V gene's germline CDR1 is SGHTA and CDR2 FQGTGA. The sequenced part of the CDR3 DNA is TGTGCCAGCAGCTCTTTAGCGAGAAGCACAGATACG. This translates into CASSSLARSTDT. The entire CDR3 sequence reads CASSSLARSTDTQYF.